A single sample gave rise to the 27 T cell receptor beta chains below, sequenced in a study of graft-versus-host responses after intestinal transplantation. No antigen is known for these receptors. Produced via immunoSEQ multiplex PCR; TCRdb's table is partial and in-frame only. The repertoire holds 85,000 to 100,000 clones, with 80% to 95% as singletons. Sequencing used unstimulated CD4+ T cells sorted from spleen or lymph node cells, obtained before intestinal transplant. The source of these receptors is a human donor who received an intestinal transplant.

The V gene is TRBV5-6, the J gene TRBJ2-2, with 7 bases that match TRBD1. Looked up from germline, CDR1 is SGHDT and CDR2 is YYEEEE. After removal of 3 bases from V and 1 base from J, the junction contained 6 bases not matched to a gene. The CDR3 length is 16 residues. The CDR3 region is CASSSLTGLNTGELFF. The CDR3 coding sequence is TGTGCCAGCAGCTCCCTGACAGGGTTGAACACCGGGGAGCTGTTTTTT.

The chain employs TRBV6-1 and TRBJ2-7, with D possibly matching TRBD2 (6 bases). Germline V gene lookup returns CDR1 MNHNS and CDR2 SASEGT. V lost 7 bases to trimming and J lost 0 bases, with 13 bases between them. The length of the CDR3 is 14 residues. In nucleotides, the CDR3 is TGTGCCAGCAAACAGATCGGGGGCTCCTACGAGCAGTACTTC. This sequence encodes CASKQIGGSYEQYF.

The genes are TRBV19 and TRBJ1-2, with 7 bases fitting TRBD1. Germline CDR1 is LNHDA and CDR2 is SQIVND (reference sequence). The CDR3 runs to 13 residues. Losses at the gene ends were 2 bases for V and 3 bases for J; bases not matched to a gene: 0. The CDR3 region is CASSIQGDYGYTF. CDR3 nucleotides: TGTGCCAGTAGTATACAGGGGGACTATGGCTACACCTTC.

The gene calls are TRBV28 and TRBJ1-1; D perhaps matches TRBD1 (5 bases). The CDR3 is 14 residues long. V was clipped by 2 bases and J by 2 bases, with 9 bases between them. Looked up from germline, CDR1 is MDHEN and CDR2 is SYDVKM. This CDR3 reads CASSLQGRNTEAFF. The CDR3 DNA is TGTGCCAGCAGTTTACAGGGCAGAAACACTGAAGCTTTCTTT.

The chain couples TRBV14 to TRBJ2-1; a weak D match, TRBD2 (6 bases). Germline CDR1 SGHDN, CDR2 FVKESK. This CDR3 has 19 amino acids. Trimming removed 4 bases at V and 0 bases at J, with 22 bases between. DNA for the CDR3: TGTGCCAGCAGCCCGGGGTTCATTAGCGGTCCGAGCTCCTACAATGAGCAGTTCTTC. It specifies CASSPGFISGPSSYNEQFF.

The CDR3 reads CASSLGLAGGPVHEQFF. The CDR3, as DNA: TGTGCCAGCAGCTTGGGACTAGCGGGAGGGCCTGTCCATGAGCAGTTCTTC. The chain couples TRBV5-6 to TRBJ2-1; the match to TRBD2 covers 14 bases. Germline lookup yields CDR1 SGHDT and CDR2 YYEEEE. The J segment lost 8 bases and the V segment lost 0 bases, leaving 7 bases of the junction unmatched. This CDR3 has 17 amino acids.

The V and J genes are TRBV27 and TRBJ2-1; 9 bases line up with TRBD2. The CDR3 extends over 14 amino acids. The V gene end was trimmed by 6 bases and the J gene end by 5 bases; junction bases not matched to a gene: 5. The germline CDR1 and CDR2 sequences are MNHEY and SMNVEV (reference sequence). This CDR3 reads CASRSTSGHNEQFF. Here the CDR3 DNA reads TGTGCCAGCAGATCGACTAGCGGACACAATGAGCAGTTCTTC.

The genes are TRBV2 and TRBJ1-6; 8 nucleotides line up with TRBD1. The CDR3 has 13 residues. V was clipped by 6 bases and J by 14 bases; unmatched bases: 9. Germline CDR1 SNHLY, CDR2 FYNNEI. The CDR3 loop reads CASRQTGEGSLHF. In DNA form, the CDR3 reads TGTGCCAGCAGGCAGACAGGGGAAGGGTCCCTCCACTTT.

The rearrangement joins TRBV7-2 to TRBJ2-1; the match to TRBD2 covers 10 bases. CDR1 and CDR2 from the germline V gene are SGHTA and FQGNSA. With 5 bases clipped from V and 4 bases from J, the junction kept 5 bases outside the gene matches. This CDR3 spans 15 amino acids. CDR3 nucleotides: TGTGCCAGCAGCCCGACTAGCGGGCTATACAATGAGCAGTTCTTC. It yields the protein CASSPTSGLYNEQFF.

The chain has TRBV15 and TRBJ2-2; no reliable D call. Germline V gene lookup returns CDR1 LNHNV and CDR2 YYDKDF (reference sequence). V lost 8 bases and J 1 base, leaving 8 bases between the germline ends. The CDR3 has 13 residues. CDR3 in DNA: TGTGCCACCGAGTATAAGAACACCGGGGAGCTGTTTTTT. Translation: CATEYKNTGELFF.

The chain combines TRBV5-6 with TRBJ2-1; D ambiguous. The CDR3 has 14 residues. CDR1 and CDR2 from the germline V gene are SGHDT and YYEEEE. V was cut by 2 bases and J by 2 bases, with 8 bases left in between. CDR3 sequence reads: CASSFGPPYNEQFF. CDR3 bases: TGTGCCAGCAGCTTTGGCCCCCCCTACAATGAGCAGTTCTTC.

This clone appeared a single time. This sequence joins TRBV18 and TRBJ1-2; the match to TRBD1 covers 10 bases. The J segment lost 0 bases and the V segment lost 9 bases, leaving 4 bases of the junction unmatched. This CDR3 spans 14 amino acids. Germline assignment: CDR1 KGHSH and CDR2 LQKENI. Here the CDR3 reads CASTGQGANYGYTF. In DNA, the CDR3 is TGTGCCAGTACAGGACAGGGGGCTAACTATGGCTACACCTTC. Based on the CDR3 plus reference TRBV18 and TRBJ1-2, the full variable domain is NAGVMQNPRHLVRRRGQEARLRCSPMKGHSHVYWYRQLPEEGLKFMVYLQKENIIDESGMPKERFSAEFPKEGPSILRIQQVVRGDSAAYFCASTGQGANYGYTFGSGTRLTVV.

This chain joins TRBV4-2 and TRBJ1-2; TRBD1 might be the D (5 bases). V was shortened by 2 bases and J by 6 bases, with 16 bases between the two germline ends. Germline lookup yields CDR1 LGHNA and CDR2 YNFKEQ. This CDR3 is 15 amino acids long. CDR3 in amino acids: CASSQTTGGRHGYTF. The CDR3 bases are TGTGCCAGCAGCCAAACTACGGGGGGTCGGCATGGCTACACCTTC.

The V gene is TRBV7-8, the J gene TRBJ2-7; 8 nucleotides align to TRBD2. V lost 5 bases, J lost 11 bases, and 11 bases stayed unmatched. The CDR3 sequence is 13 residues long. CDR1 is SGHVS, CDR2 FQNEAQ, per germline. CDR3 sequence: CASSTIRGGTEYF. CDR3 sequence (DNA): TGTGCCAGCAGCACTATACGGGGGGGAACCGAGTACTTC.

The chain couples TRBV7-6 to TRBJ2-1; 7 nucleotides line up with TRBD2. Per the germline V gene, CDR1 is SGHVS and CDR2 is FNYEAQ. The J segment lost 5 bases and the V segment lost 0 bases, leaving 7 bases of the junction unmatched. The CDR3 is made up of 16 amino acids. The CDR3 sequence: CASSLARASGNNEQFF. The CDR3 DNA reads as TGTGCCAGCAGCTTAGCGCGGGCTAGCGGAAACAATGAGCAGTTCTTC.

CDR3 residues: CASSQAPRGAGTNEKLFF. CDR3 DNA sequence: TGTGCCAGCAGCCAAGCCCCACGTGGGGCTGGGACTAATGAAAAACTGTTTTTT. V usage is TRBV4-2 and J usage is TRBJ1-4; a possible D gene is TRBD1 (5 bases). From germline, CDR1 is LGHNA and CDR2 YNFKEQ. The length of the CDR3 is 18 residues. Trimming stripped 1 base from V and 2 bases from J, with 17 bases between.

The CDR3 DNA reads TGTGCCAGTAGTCTGCAGCGGGGGGCCTTAAAATCCACAGATACGCAGTATTTT. It codes for CASSLQRGALKSTDTQYF. The rearrangement uses TRBV19 and TRBJ2-3, with 9 bases identical to TRBD2. The trim removed 5 bases at V and 2 bases at J, leaving 14 bases unmatched. Germline assignment: CDR1 LNHDA and CDR2 SQIVND (reference sequence). CDR3 length equals 18 residues.

The CDR3 reads CASSVRGLASTDTQYF. For the CDR3, the DNA is TGTGCCAGCAGTGTTAGAGGTTTAGCTAGCACAGATACGCAGTATTTT. The rearrangement links TRBV25-1 to TRBJ2-3; D remains unclear. The CDR3 is 16 residues long. Trimming removed 4 bases from V and 0 bases from J, with 14 bases in between. The V gene's germline CDR1 is MGHDK and CDR2 SYGVNS.

The chain links TRBV6-6 to TRBJ2-3; 11 bases align to TRBD2. Germline CDR1 MNHNY, CDR2 SVGAGI (reference sequence). With V trimmed by 6 bases and J by 4 bases, 3 bases remained unmatched. This CDR3 has 14 amino acids. CDR3 nucleotide sequence: TGTGCCAGCAGGAATAGCGGGAGGGCAGATACGCAGTATTTT. As protein: CASRNSGRADTQYF.

The V call is TRBV6-4, the J call TRBJ2-3, with 8 nucleotides matching TRBD2. Germline V gene lookup returns CDR1 MRHNA and CDR2 SNTAGT. Germline trimming cut 5 bases from V and 0 bases from J; bases unmatched to any gene: 1. The CDR3 sequence is 14 residues long. CDR3 coding DNA: TGTGCCAGCAGTCCTAGCGGGAGCACAGATACGCAGTATTTT. It yields the protein CASSPSGSTDTQYF.

V gene TRBV5-1 combines with J gene TRBJ2-5, with 8 bases fitting TRBD1. The CDR3 totals 15 residues. With 3 bases clipped from V and 2 bases from J, the junction kept 6 bases outside the gene matches. In germline, CDR1 is SGHRS, CDR2 YFSETQ. CDR3 in amino acids: CASSWTGIRQETQYF. CDR3 coding DNA: TGCGCCAGCAGCTGGACAGGGATCCGGCAAGAGACCCAGTACTTC.

The V call is TRBV4-3, the J call TRBJ2-5; 8 nucleotides align to TRBD1. The germline V gene encodes CDR1 LGHNA and CDR2 YSLEER. This CDR3 is 15 amino acids long. V was pared by 4 bases and J by 5 bases, with 9 bases of the junction left unmatched. The CDR3 coding sequence is TGCGCCAGCAGCCTCACCCCGGGACAGGCCGAGACCCAGTACTTC. Amino acids: CASSLTPGQAETQYF.

Turning to this clone: Within the sample, other DNA sequences also encode this same CDR3. J is TRBJ1-1 and V is TRBV2; 9 nucleotides match TRBD1. This CDR3 comprises 14 residues. V lost 5 bases to trimming and J lost 5 bases; unmatched junction nucleotides: 6. Germline CDR1 SNHLY, CDR2 FYNNEI. The CDR3 protein is CASSTGTGSTEAFF. CDR3 sequence (DNA): TGTGCCAGCAGTACCGGGACAGGGAGTACTGAAGCTTTCTTT.

The rearrangement joins TRBV4-3 to TRBJ1-4, with TRBD1 identical over 9 bases. Germline CDR1 is LGHNA and CDR2 is YSLEER. Losses at the gene ends were 4 bases for V and 5 bases for J; bases not matched to a gene: 11. This CDR3 region has 17 residues. Here the CDR3 reads CASSPFSGTGPNEKLFF. CDR3 nucleotides: TGCGCCAGCAGCCCTTTCTCCGGGACAGGGCCAAATGAAAAACTGTTTTTT.

The rearrangement uses TRBV7-9 and TRBJ1-6; a possible D gene is TRBD1 (5 bases). From germline, CDR1 is SEHNR and CDR2 FQNEAQ (reference sequence). V was shortened by 3 bases and J by 7 bases, with 10 bases between the two germline ends. This CDR3 is built from 14 residues. DNA for the CDR3: TGTGCCAGCAGCTTCGGGCAGGGAAATTCACCCCTCCACTTT. Its protein product is CASSFGQGNSPLHF.

V usage is TRBV30 and J usage is TRBJ2-7, with 14 bases fitting TRBD2. The CDR3 is 15 residues long. The germline CDR1 and CDR2 sequences are GTSNPN and SVGIG (reference sequence). Trimming removed 0 bases from V and 3 bases from J; junction bases left unmatched: 1. In nucleotides, the CDR3 is TGTGCCTGGAGTGTCGGACTAGCGGGGGGCTACGAGCAGTACTTC. This sequence encodes CAWSVGLAGGYEQYF.

This chain uses TRBV30 with TRBJ2-5; TRBD1 matches 7 bases. Losses at the gene ends were 3 bases for V and 10 bases for J; bases not matched to a gene: 8. CDR3 size: 12 residues. CDR1 and CDR2 (germline): GTSNPN, SVGIG (reference sequence). CDR3 sequence (DNA): TGTGCCTGGAGGACGGCCAGGGGGAACCAGTACTTC. Protein: CAWRTARGNQYF.